This T cell receptor beta chain is drawn from a study of T cells in Graves' hyperthyroidism and ophthalmopathy. This CDR3 has 17 amino acids. Germline V gives CDR1 SGDLS, CDR2 YYNGEE. Regions amplified from RNA transcripts were the TCR beta CDR3 regions. HTBI primers were the set used in a first-round RT-PCR of the TCR CDR3. In TCRdb, the multiplex PCR reads were re-called with MiXCR into one record per CDR3 protein. This sample has about 610,000 distinct CDR3 sequences, with approximately 14% found just once. This clonotype was observed a handful of times. Sequence at one end of the junction differs from germline and may be a read error. Clinical Activity Scores of at least 3, NOSPECS grades of at least 4 and durations under 3 months characterized ophthalmopathy patients.

The sample consisted of blood. The V call is TRBV9, the J call TRBJ1-3; D uncertain. The TCR originated in a woman between 40 and 50 years old with Graves' ophthalmopathy. The CDR3 reads CASSSREEGWSGTTIYF. CDR3 bases: TGTGCCAGCAGCTCGCGGGAGGAAGGGTGGTCTGGAACCACCATATATTTT.